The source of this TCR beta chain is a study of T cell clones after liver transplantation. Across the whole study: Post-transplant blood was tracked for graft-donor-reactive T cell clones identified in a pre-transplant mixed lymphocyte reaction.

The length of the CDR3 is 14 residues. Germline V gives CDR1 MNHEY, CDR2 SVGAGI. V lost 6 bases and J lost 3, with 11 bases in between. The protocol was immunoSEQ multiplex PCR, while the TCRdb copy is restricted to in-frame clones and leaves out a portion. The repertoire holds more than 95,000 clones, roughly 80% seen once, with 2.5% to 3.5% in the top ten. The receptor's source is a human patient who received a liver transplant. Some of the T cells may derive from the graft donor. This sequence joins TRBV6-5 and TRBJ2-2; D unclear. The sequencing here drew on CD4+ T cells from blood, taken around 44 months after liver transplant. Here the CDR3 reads CASSESRDTGELFF. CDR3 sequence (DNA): TGTGCCAGCAGCGAGTCCCGGGACACCGGGGAGCTGTTTTTT.